Listed below are T cell receptor beta chains from one sample, sequenced in a study of blood T cells in healthy people across ages. Via MiXCR, TCRdb re-called the 5' RACE reads, giving one row per CDR3 protein. The sample lists about 760,000 distinct CDR3 sequences, roughly 25% occurring once. Another study also made use of these data, one on T cells of mothers and their children.

The specimen sequenced was blood. Receptors were obtained from a boy between 10 and 17 years old in good health. CDR3s include the opening cysteine and the closing phenylalanine or tryptophan. Each record gives: clone size, D gene, J gene, V gene, CDR3 protein, CDR3 DNA. The D gene is left open where the match is weak. Expanded clones get a size class; other rows say once, few or many, or leave the size out.

few,.,TRBJ1-2,TRBV5-1,CASSGSRTNYGYTF,TGCGCCAGCAGCGGCAGCAGAACTAACTATGGCTACACCTTC
few,TRBD1,TRBJ2-1,TRBV14,CASSLIQGARNEQFF,TGTGCCAGCAGCTTAATTCAGGGGGCTAGGAATGAGCAGTTCTTC
few,.,TRBJ1-2,TRBV27,CASSFSGGSGYTF,TGTGCCAGCAGTTTTTCGGGGGGCTCTGGCTACACCTTC
few,.,TRBJ2-4,TRBV5-1,CASSLGTGTYDIQYF,TGCGCCAGCAGCTTGGGGACGGGGACTTATGACATTCAGTACTTC
.,.,TRBJ1-1,TRBV6-5,CASSYRQVTEAFF,TGTGCCAGCAGTTACAGGCAGGTGACTGAAGCTTTCTTT
few,.,TRBJ2-7,TRBV2,CASSDTATYEQYF,TGTGCCAGCAGTGATACAGCGACCTACGAGCAGTACTTC
few,TRBD2,TRBJ2-7,TRBV9,CASSARGVGYEQYF,TGTGCCAGCAGCGCCCGGGGGGTTGGGTACGAGCAGTACTTC
.,TRBD2,TRBJ2-2,TRBV7-9,CASSPAGGNTGELFF,TGTGCCAGCAGCCCAGCGGGAGGGAACACCGGGGAGCTGTTTTTT
.,.,TRBJ2-1,TRBV7-2,CASSTPTRRRFNEQFF,TGTGCCAGCAGCACCCCGACACGTCGACGCTTCAATGAGCAGTTCTTC
.,TRBD2,TRBJ2-3,TRBV13,CASSIWGTSGGSDTQYF,TGTGCCAGCAGTATCTGGGGGACTAGCGGGGGGTCAGATACGCAGTATTTT
few,TRBD2,TRBJ2-3,TRBV4-3,CASRLGRGGSQYF,TGCGCCAGCCGCTTGGGACGGGGGGGCTCGCAGTATTTT
.,.,TRBJ2-5,TRBV9,CASSEPTAGIRETQYF,TGTGCCAGCAGCGAACCGACCGCAGGAATTCGAGAGACCCAGTACTTC
few,.,TRBJ1-2,TRBV11-2,CASSRQVLTSGYTF,TGTGCCAGCAGCCGACAGGTTTTGACAAGTGGCTACACCTTC
.,.,TRBJ1-4,TRBV25-1,CASSEYSLPGVTNEKLFF,TGTGCCAGCAGTGAATATAGCCTCCCGGGGGTAACTAATGAAAAACTGTTTTTT